This is a list of T cell receptor beta chains from one sample in a study of T-cell reconstitution after alpha-beta-depleted transplantation in children. TCRdb re-derived calls from the PCR reads in MiXCR, one entry per CDR3 protein. The top ten hold less than 5% of the sample, which has more than 550,000 distinct CDR3 sequences, under 12% seen once. Sequencing was performed on PBMCs from the stem cell graft donor, taken from the stem cell graft. Receptor source: a human donor who donated a stem cell graft to a child with acute myeloid leukemia. The CDR3 runs from the conserved cysteine through the conserved F or W. The order of the fields is clone size, V gene, D gene, J gene, CDR3 DNA, CDR3 protein. D genes are given only for firm matches. Where a row states a size, it is once, few, many or the class of an expanded clone; other rows omit it.

>few|TRBV28|TRBD2|TRBJ2-7
TGTGCCAGCAGCCCTAGCGGGAGATCCCTCGGGGGCCACGAGCAGTACTTC
CASSPSGRSLGGHEQYF
>many|TRBV20-1|TRBD1|TRBJ2-7
TGCAGTGCTTGGGACAGGGATCCCGAGCAGTACTTC
CSAWDRDPEQYF
>NA|TRBV4-2|NA|TRBJ2-7
TGTGCCAGCAGCCAAGAGATAGACGGTTCCTACGAGCAGTACTTC
CASSQEIDGSYEQYF
>many|TRBV7-9|NA|TRBJ2-7
TGTGCCAGCAGCTTAGTGGGGGACGACGAGCAGTACTTC
CASSLVGDDEQYF
>NA|TRBV7-7|NA|TRBJ2-6
TGTGCTAGCAGCTTAGGGGACGATTCAGCCTCTGGGGCCAACGTCCTGACTTTC
CASSLGDDSASGANVLTF
>NA|TRBV6-5|NA|TRBJ2-5
TGTGCCAGCAGTACGCGACAACAAGAGACCCAGTACTTC
CASSTRQQETQYF
>NA|TRBV2|TRBD2|TRBJ2-1
TGTGCCAGCAGGGGGTTCGAGACTAGCGGGACGAATGAGCAGTTCTTC
CASRGFETSGTNEQFF
>few|TRBV20-1|NA|TRBJ2-1
TGCAGTGCTAGAGCGGGAGTCGGCAGCTCCTACAATGAGCAGTTCTTC
CSARAGVGSSYNEQFF
>few|TRBV15|NA|TRBJ1-5
TGTGCCACCAGCCCCCGGGAAAGCAATCAGCCCCAGCATTTT
CATSPRESNQPQHF
>few|TRBV7-2|TRBD1|TRBJ1-2
TGTGCCAGCAGCAAAAAAGGGCAGGGGGAGGCTAACTATGGCTACACCTTC
CASSKKGQGEANYGYTF
>few|TRBV20-1|TRBD2|TRBJ2-5
TGCAGTGCTAGGATTAGCGGGAGAGTTGTGGAGACCCAGTACTTC
CSARISGRVVETQYF
>few|TRBV20-1|TRBD1|TRBJ2-3
TGCAGGGGACAGAGGGAGATCCATACGCAGTATTTT
CRGQREIHTQYF
>NA|TRBV6-1|NA|TRBJ2-1
TGTGCCAGCAGTGTGGGACCCTGGAATGAGCAGTTCTTC
CASSVGPWNEQFF
>NA|TRBV5-4|NA|TRBJ2-7
TGTGCCAGCAGCGCAGGGATTTACTACGAGCAGTACTTC
CASSAGIYYEQYF
>few|TRBV7-2|NA|TRBJ2-1
TGTGCCAGCAAGGTGGATAGACGAAGCTCCTACAATGAGCAGTTCTTC
CASKVDRRSSYNEQFF
>NA|TRBV28|NA|TRBJ1-3
TGTGCCACCAAGTCAGCGCTCTCTGGAAACACCATATATTTT
CATKSALSGNTIYF
>many|TRBV24-1|TRBD1|TRBJ2-1
TGTGCCACCAGTGACCCCGGGACAGGGGGCTACAATGAGCAGTTCTTC
CATSDPGTGGYNEQFF
>few|TRBV6-2/TRBV6-3|NA|TRBJ2-7
TGTGCCAGCAGTCGTCGACGGGTGTCCTACGAGCAGTACTTC
CASSRRRVSYEQYF
>few|TRBV7-3|NA|TRBJ2-3
TGTGCCAGCAGCGGTATGCTGGATACGCAGTATTTT
CASSGMLDTQYF
>few|TRBV6-5|NA|TRBJ1-4
TGTGCCAGCACGGGATCGAGGAATGAAAAACTGTTTTTT
CASTGSRNEKLFF
>many|TRBV11-2|NA|TRBJ2-3
TGTGCCAGCGCCCCGGCAGCGCAAACAGATACGCAGTATTTT
CASAPAAQTDTQYF
>few|TRBV4-3|NA|TRBJ2-1
TGCGCCAGCAGTCAGGGGACCTCCGGGTATGGTGAGCAGTTCTTC
CASSQGTSGYGEQFF
>many|TRBV27|NA|TRBJ2-3
TGTGCCAGCAGTTTATCCCCCCGGGCGCGCACAGATACGCAGTATTTT
CASSLSPRARTDTQYF
>NA|TRBV27|NA|TRBJ1-1
TGTGCCAGCAGACTCAGGGGCGCAGCGAATTTCGTAGCTTTCTTT
CASRLRGAANFVAFF
>few|TRBV7-8|NA|TRBJ2-5
TGTGCCAGCAGCTTAGTTTTGGAGTCCCAAGAGACCCAGTACTTC
CASSLVLESQETQYF
>NA|TRBV7-9|NA|TRBJ1-2
TGTGCCAGCAGCCCGGACAACAGGGTAGAAGGTTTCGGCTACACCTTC
CASSPDNRVEGFGYTF
>few|TRBV11-1|TRBD1|TRBJ1-2
TGTGCCAGCAGCTTATTTTTCGATTCGCTCCCGGACAGGTTGTATGGCTACACCTTC
CASSLFFDSLPDRLYGYTF
>NA|TRBV29-1|TRBD1|TRBJ2-7
TGCAGCGTTGAAGCGCAGGGGGCCTACGAGCAGTACTTC
CSVEAQGAYEQYF
>few|TRBV7-2|TRBD1|TRBJ2-2
TGTGCCAGCACCCCAGGGGGCGAGGGGGAGCTGTTTTTT
CASTPGGEGELFF
>many|TRBV7-2|NA|TRBJ2-7
TGTGCCAGCAGCTTCGCTATCTCCTACGAGCAGTACTTC
CASSFAISYEQYF
>NA|TRBV12-3/TRBV12-4|NA|TRBJ2-4
TGTGCCAGCAGTTTAAATGGGGTCTTCCGTAGTCCGGACTTC
CASSLNGVFRSPDF
>NA|TRBV3-1|NA|TRBJ2-1
TGTGCCAGCAGCCCCATAGCCCCCCGAGGAGACAATGAGCAGTTCTTC
CASSPIAPRGDNEQFF
>NA|TRBV5-1|NA|TRBJ1-2
TGCGCCAGCAGCTTGGAGGGAACAGGATGGGATGGCTACACCTTC
CASSLEGTGWDGYTF
>NA|TRBV7-2|TRBD2|TRBJ2-2
TGTGCCAGCAGCTTCACTAGCGGGAGCAGTGTCGGGGAGCTGTTTTTT
CASSFTSGSSVGELFF
>few|TRBV7-9|NA|TRBJ1-3
TGTGCCAGCAGCTTACCATTCACCACCGCCTCTGGAAACACCATATATTTT
CASSLPFTTASGNTIYF
>few|TRBV12-3/TRBV12-4|TRBD2|TRBJ2-2
TGTGCCAGCAGTCCGGGACTAGCGGGAGGGAACACCGGGGAGCTGTTTTTT
CASSPGLAGGNTGELFF
>NA|TRBV25-1|TRBD1|TRBJ2-6
TGTGCCACCAGTTTGGCTCCGGGACAGGACTCTGGGGCCAACGTCCTGACTTTC
CATSLAPGQDSGANVLTF
>few|TRBV20-1|NA|TRBJ1-5
TGCAGTGCTAGAGGCCTCCTTGGAGCAAGCAATCAGCCCCAGCATTTT
CSARGLLGASNQPQHF
>NA|TRBV12-3/TRBV12-4|TRBD2|TRBJ2-5
TGTGCCAGCAGTTTAGCTAGCGGGAGTTGGGAGACCCAGTACTTC
CASSLASGSWETQYF
>few|TRBV6-2/TRBV6-3|TRBD2|TRBJ2-1
TGTGCCAGCAGTTATCCTAGCGGGAGAATCGGTGAGCAGTTCTTC
CASSYPSGRIGEQFF
>NA|TRBV29-1|NA|TRBJ2-1
TGCAGCGCCCCCGGGATTATCACCGGCAATGAGCAGTTCTTC
CSAPGIITGNEQFF
>many|TRBV12-3/TRBV12-4|NA|TRBJ2-3
TGTGCCAGCAGTAACCGGGACATTACAGATACGCAGTATTTT
CASSNRDITDTQYF
>many|TRBV20-1|NA|TRBJ2-7
TGCAGTGCGAGCAGAATCCTACCCCCTAGGTACGAGCAGTACTTC
CSASRILPPRYEQYF
>NA|TRBV4-2|TRBD2|TRBJ2-2
TGTGCCAGCAGCCAGGAACTAGCGGGAGTGGCCGGGGAGCTGTTTTTT
CASSQELAGVAGELFF
>few|TRBV6-4|NA|TRBJ2-3
TGTGCCAGCAGTGACTCGATGGGCACGGCAGATACGCAGTATTTT
CASSDSMGTADTQYF